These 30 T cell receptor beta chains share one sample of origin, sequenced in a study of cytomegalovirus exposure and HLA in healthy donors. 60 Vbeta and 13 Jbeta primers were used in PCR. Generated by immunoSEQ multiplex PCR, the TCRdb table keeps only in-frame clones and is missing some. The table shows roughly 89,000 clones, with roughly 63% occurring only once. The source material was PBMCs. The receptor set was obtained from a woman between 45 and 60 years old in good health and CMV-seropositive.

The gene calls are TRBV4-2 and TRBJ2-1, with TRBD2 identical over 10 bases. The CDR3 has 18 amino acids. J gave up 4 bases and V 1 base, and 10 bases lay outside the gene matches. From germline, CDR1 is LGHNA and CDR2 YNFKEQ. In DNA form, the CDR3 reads TGTGCCAGCAGCCAAGGGGAACCTGGACTAGCGGATTACAATGAGCAGTTCTTC. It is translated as CASSQGEPGLADYNEQFF.

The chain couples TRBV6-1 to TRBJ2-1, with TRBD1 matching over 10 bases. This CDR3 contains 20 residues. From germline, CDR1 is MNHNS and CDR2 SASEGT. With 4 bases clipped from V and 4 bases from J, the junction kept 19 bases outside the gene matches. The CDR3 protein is CASSAAGTGVPRGPYNEQFF. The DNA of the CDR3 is TGTGCCAGCAGTGCGGCCGGGACAGGGGTCCCCAGGGGCCCATACAATGAGCAGTTCTTC.

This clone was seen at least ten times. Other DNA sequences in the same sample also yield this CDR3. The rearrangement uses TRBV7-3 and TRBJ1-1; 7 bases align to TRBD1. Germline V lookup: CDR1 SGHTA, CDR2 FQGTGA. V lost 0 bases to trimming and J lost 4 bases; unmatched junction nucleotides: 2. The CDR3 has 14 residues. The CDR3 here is CASSLTQGSTEAFF. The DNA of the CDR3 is TGTGCCAGCAGCTTAACACAGGGGAGCACTGAAGCTTTCTTT.

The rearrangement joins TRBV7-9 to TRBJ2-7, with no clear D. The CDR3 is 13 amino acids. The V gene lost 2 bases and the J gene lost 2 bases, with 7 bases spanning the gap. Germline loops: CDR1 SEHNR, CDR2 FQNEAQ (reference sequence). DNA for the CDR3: TGTGCCAGCAGCTTACGCGAAACCTACGAGCAGTACTTC. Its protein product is CASSLRETYEQYF.

The CDR3 sequence is CASSRDVSPEQYF. The CDR3 region has the DNA TGCGCCAGCAGCCGAGATGTTAGTCCCGAGCAGTACTTC. The chain is built from TRBV5-1 and TRBJ2-7, with D uncertain. This CDR3 comprises 13 residues. V was pared by 4 bases and J by 6 bases, with 14 bases between. Germline V gene data show CDR1 as SGHRS and CDR2 as YFSETQ.

CDR3 sequence reads: CASSVGQGDYEQYF. CDR3 sequence (DNA): TGTGCCAGCAGTGTCGGACAGGGGGACTACGAGCAGTACTTC. This chain connects TRBV6-1 to TRBJ2-7; 10 positions agree with TRBD1. The CDR3 has 14 residues. From germline, CDR1 is MNHNS and CDR2 SASEGT. J was trimmed by 3 bases and V by 4 bases; bases with no gene match: 3.

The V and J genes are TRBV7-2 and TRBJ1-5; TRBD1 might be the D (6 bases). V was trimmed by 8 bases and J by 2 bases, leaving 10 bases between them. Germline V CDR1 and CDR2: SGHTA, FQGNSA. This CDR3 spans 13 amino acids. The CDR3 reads CASVGAGNQPQHF. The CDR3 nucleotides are TGTGCCAGCGTGGGGGCGGGCAATCAGCCCCAGCATTTT.

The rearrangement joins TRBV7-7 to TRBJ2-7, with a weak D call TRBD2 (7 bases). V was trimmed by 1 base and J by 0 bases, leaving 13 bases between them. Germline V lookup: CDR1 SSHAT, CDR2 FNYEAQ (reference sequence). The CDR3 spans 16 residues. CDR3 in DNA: TGTGCCAGCAGCTTAGGGGCGGGGGCCAGCTCCTACGAGCAGTACTTC. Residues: CASSLGAGASSYEQYF.

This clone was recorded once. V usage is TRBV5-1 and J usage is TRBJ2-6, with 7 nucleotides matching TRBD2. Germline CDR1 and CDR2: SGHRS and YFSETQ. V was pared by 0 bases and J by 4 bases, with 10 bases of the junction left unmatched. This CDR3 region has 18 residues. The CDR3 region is CASSLVGGFTPGANVLTF. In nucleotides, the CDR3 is TGCGCCAGCAGCTTGGTCGGGGGGTTTACCCCCGGGGCCAACGTCCTGACTTTC. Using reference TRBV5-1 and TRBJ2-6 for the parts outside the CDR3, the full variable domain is KAGVTQTPRYLIKTRGQQVTLSCSPISGHRSVSWYQQTPGQGLQFLFEYFSETQRNKGNFPGRFSGRQFSNSRSEMNVSTLELGDSALYLCASSLVGGFTPGANVLTFGAGSRLTVL.

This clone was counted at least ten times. The CDR3 DNA reads TGTGCCAGCAGGAAGGACTATGCGGACAATGAGCAGTTCTTC. It yields the protein CASRKDYADNEQFF. The gene calls are TRBV2 and TRBJ2-1, with D possibly being TRBD2 (6 bases). Germline CDR1 SNHLY, CDR2 FYNNEI. The length of the CDR3 is 14 residues. The V end lost 6 bases, the J end lost 5 bases, and 14 bases lay between the germline ends.

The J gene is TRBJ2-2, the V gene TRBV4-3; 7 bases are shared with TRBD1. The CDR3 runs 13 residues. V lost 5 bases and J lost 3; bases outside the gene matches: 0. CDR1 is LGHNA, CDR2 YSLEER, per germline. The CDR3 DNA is TGCGCCAGCAGCGGGACAGACACCGGGGAGCTGTTTTTT. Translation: CASSGTDTGELFF.

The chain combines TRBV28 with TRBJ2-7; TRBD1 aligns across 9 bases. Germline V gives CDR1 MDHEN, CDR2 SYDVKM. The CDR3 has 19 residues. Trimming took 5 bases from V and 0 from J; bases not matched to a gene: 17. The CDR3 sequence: CASSQPTGGFSLFSYEQYF. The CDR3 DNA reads TGTGCCAGCAGTCAGCCTACAGGGGGCTTTTCGTTGTTCTCCTACGAGCAGTACTTC.

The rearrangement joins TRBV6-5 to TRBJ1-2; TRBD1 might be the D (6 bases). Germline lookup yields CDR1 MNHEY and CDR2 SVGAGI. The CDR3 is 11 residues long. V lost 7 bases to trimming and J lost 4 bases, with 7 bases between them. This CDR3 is CASKDSYGYTF. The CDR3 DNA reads TGTGCCAGCAAGGACAGCTATGGCTACACCTTC.

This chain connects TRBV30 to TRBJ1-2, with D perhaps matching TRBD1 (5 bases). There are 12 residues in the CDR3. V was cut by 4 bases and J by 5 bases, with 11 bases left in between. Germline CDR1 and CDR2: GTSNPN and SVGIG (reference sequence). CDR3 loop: CAWTGGDYGYTF. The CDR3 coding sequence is TGTGCCTGGACGGGGGGGGATTATGGCTACACCTTC.

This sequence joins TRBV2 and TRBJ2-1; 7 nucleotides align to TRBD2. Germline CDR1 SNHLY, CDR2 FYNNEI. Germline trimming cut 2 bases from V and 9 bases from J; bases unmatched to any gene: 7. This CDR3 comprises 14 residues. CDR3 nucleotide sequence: TGTGCCAGCAGTGAATTCGGCAGGGAGGGTGAGCAGTTCTTC. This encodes CASSEFGREGEQFF.

DNA for the CDR3: TGCGCCAGCGCCCCCCAGGACACGAATTCACCCCTCCACTTT. Translated: CASAPQDTNSPLHF. This rearrangement joins TRBV5-1 to TRBJ1-6, with a tentative D call TRBD1 (5 bases). Trimming removed 7 bases from V and 7 bases from J, with 15 bases in between. The CDR3 length is 14 residues. Germline V lookup: CDR1 SGHRS, CDR2 YFSETQ.

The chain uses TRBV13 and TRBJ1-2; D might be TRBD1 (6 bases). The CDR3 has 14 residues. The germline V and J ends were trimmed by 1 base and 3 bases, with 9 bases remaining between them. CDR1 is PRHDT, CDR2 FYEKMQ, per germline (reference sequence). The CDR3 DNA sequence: TGTGCCAGCAGCTTAGACAGGGAGCACTATGGCTACACCTTC. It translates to CASSLDREHYGYTF.

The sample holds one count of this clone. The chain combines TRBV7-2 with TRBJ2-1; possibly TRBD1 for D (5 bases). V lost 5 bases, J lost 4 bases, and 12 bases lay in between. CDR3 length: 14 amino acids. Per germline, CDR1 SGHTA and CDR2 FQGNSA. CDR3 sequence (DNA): TGTGCCAGCAGCCAAATTGCAGGGTACAATGAGCAGTTCTTC. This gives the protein CASSQIAGYNEQFF. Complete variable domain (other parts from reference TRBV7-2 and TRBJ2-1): GAGVSQSPSNKVTEKGKDVELRCDPISGHTALYWYRQSLGQGLEFLIYFQGNSAPDKSGLPSDRFSAERTGGSVSTLTIQRTQQEDSAVYLCASSQIAGYNEQFFGPGTRLTVL.

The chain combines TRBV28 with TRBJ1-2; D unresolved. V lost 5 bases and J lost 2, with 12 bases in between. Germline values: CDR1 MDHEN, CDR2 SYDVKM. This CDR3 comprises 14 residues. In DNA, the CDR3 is TGTGCCAGCAGTCCTAGCGAAAGGAACTATGGCTACACCTTC. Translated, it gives CASSPSERNYGYTF.

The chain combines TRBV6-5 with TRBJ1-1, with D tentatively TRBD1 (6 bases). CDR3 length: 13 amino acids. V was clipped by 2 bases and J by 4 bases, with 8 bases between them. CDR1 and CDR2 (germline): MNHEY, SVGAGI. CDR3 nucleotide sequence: TGTGCCAGCAGTTACAGGGGGAGCACTGAAGCTTTCTTT. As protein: CASSYRGSTEAFF.

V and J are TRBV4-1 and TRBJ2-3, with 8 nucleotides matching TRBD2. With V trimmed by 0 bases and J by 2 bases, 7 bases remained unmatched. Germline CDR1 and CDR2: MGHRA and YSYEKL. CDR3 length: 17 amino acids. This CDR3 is CASSQDPGLGATDTQYF. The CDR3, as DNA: TGCGCCAGCAGCCAAGATCCGGGACTAGGTGCCACAGATACGCAGTATTTT.

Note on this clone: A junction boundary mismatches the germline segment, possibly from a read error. In DNA form, the CDR3 reads TGTTCCAGCAGCTTGCCGGGACAGGGCATCGATACGCAGTATTTT. Translating gives CSSSLPGQGIDTQYF. The V and J genes are TRBV7-9 and TRBJ2-3; 9 bases line up with TRBD1. CDR1 and CDR2 from the germline V gene are SEHNR and FQNEAQ (reference sequence). This CDR3 has 15 amino acids.

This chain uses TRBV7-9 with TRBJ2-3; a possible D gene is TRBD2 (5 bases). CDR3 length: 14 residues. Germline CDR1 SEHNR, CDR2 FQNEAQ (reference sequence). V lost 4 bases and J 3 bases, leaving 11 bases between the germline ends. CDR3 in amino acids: CASSSLEPTDTQYF. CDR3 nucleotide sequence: TGTGCCAGCAGCTCACTAGAGCCTACAGATACGCAGTATTTT.

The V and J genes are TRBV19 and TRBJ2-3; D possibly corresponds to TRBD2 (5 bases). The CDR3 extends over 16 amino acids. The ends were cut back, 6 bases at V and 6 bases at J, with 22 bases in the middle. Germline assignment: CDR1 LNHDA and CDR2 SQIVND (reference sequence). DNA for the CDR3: TGTGCCAGTAGCGCTACTAGGGTTAATAGTTGGGATACGCAGTATTTT. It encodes CASSATRVNSWDTQYF.

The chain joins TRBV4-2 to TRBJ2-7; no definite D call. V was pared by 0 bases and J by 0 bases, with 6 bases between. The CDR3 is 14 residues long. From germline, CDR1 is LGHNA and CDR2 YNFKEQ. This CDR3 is CASSQDGDSYEQYF. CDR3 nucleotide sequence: TGTGCCAGCAGCCAAGACGGTGACTCCTACGAGCAGTACTTC.

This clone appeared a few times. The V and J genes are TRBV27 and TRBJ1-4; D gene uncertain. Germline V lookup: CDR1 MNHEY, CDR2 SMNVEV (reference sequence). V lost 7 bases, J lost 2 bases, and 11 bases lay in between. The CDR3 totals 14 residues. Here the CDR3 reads CASKRVSTNEKLFF. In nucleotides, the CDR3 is TGTGCCAGCAAGAGGGTCAGCACTAATGAAAAACTGTTTTTT.

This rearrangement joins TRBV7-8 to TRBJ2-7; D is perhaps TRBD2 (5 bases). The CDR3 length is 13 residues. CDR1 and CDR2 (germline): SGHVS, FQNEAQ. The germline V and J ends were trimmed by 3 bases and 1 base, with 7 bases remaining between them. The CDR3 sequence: CASSFSGSYEQYF. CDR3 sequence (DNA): TGTGCCAGCAGCTTCTCGGGGTCCTACGAGCAGTACTTC.

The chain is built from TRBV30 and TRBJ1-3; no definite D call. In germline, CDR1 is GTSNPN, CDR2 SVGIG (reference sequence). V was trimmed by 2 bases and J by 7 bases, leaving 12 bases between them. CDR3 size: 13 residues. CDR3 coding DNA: TGTGCCTGGAGTATCGGGAGCGCGAACACCATATATTTT. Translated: CAWSIGSANTIYF.

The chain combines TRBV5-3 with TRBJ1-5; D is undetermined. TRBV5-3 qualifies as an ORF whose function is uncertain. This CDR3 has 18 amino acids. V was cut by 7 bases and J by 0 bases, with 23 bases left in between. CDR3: CARPILNYSTFSNQPQHF. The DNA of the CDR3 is TGTGCCAGACCAATTCTCAATTACAGTACCTTTAGCAATCAGCCCCAGCATTTT.

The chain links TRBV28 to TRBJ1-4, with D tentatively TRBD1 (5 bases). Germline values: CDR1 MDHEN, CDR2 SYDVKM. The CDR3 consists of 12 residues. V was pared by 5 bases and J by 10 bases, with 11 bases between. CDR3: CASSVQGRKLFF. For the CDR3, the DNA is TGTGCCAGCAGTGTCCAGGGTAGAAAACTGTTTTTT.